Presented here are 21 T cell receptor beta chains from one specimen sequenced in a study of blood T cell repertoires in COVID-19. This table comes from immunoSEQ multiplex PCR, and its TCRdb copy is limited to in-frame clones, with some not included. The sample lists 50,000 to 70,000 clones, approximately 89% occurring once. Source material: peripheral blood. The receptors shown here come from a man in his 60s with active or convalescent COVID-19.

The V and J genes are TRBV5-4 and TRBJ2-1; possible D gene TRBD1, 6 bases. The CDR3 has 14 amino acids. Germline V lookup: CDR1 SGHNT, CDR2 YYREEE (reference sequence). Trimming took 4 bases from V and 7 from J, leaving 15 bases between them. The CDR3 here is CASSPRGFGNEQFF. The CDR3 DNA sequence: TGTGCCAGCAGCCCCAGGGGTTTTGGGAATGAGCAGTTCTTC.

As concerns this clone: One end of the junction fails to match germline, which may point to a read error. The V and J genes are TRBV19 and TRBJ2-2; possibly TRBD1 for D (5 bases). The CDR3 has 14 residues. Germline V lookup: CDR1 LNHDA, CDR2 SQIVND (reference sequence). Here the CDR3 DNA reads TGTGCCAGTGGTATGGGGCAGGCCACCGGGGAGCTGTTTTTT. Amino acid sequence: CASGMGQATGELFF. Combining the CDR3 with reference TRBV19 and TRBJ2-2 gives the whole variable domain DGGITQSPKYLFRKEGQNVTLSCEQNLNHDAMYWYRQDPGQGLRLIYYSQIVNDFQKGDIAEGYSVSREKKESFPLTVTSAQKNPTAFYLCASGMGQATGELFFGEGSRLTVL.

The J gene is TRBJ2-1, the V gene TRBV7-2, with D tentatively TRBD2 (6 bases). Trimming left V 5 bases short and J 8 bases short, with 16 bases between. The germline V gene encodes CDR1 SGHTA and CDR2 FQGNSA. This CDR3 has 14 residues. CDR3 loop: CASSLTRVGHEQFF. In DNA, the CDR3 is TGTGCCAGCAGCCTGACTAGGGTTGGTCATGAGCAGTTCTTC.

The chain is built from TRBV28 and TRBJ2-7, with TRBD1 matching over 7 bases. Germline assignment: CDR1 MDHEN and CDR2 SYDVKM. V was clipped by 3 bases and J by 2 bases; unmatched bases: 13. The CDR3 totals 17 residues. CDR3 in DNA: TGTGCCAGCAGTTTGGTTGAGGGGGCGAGGGTGGCCTACGAGCAGTACTTC. Amino acid sequence: CASSLVEGARVAYEQYF.

V gene TRBV6-2 or TRBV6-3 combines with J gene TRBJ2-1; 12 bases line up with TRBD2. V was clipped by 4 bases and J by 6 bases; unmatched bases: 10. The CDR3 sequence is 17 residues long. Germline-derived CDR1 and CDR2 are MNHEY and SVGEGT. Written as DNA, the CDR3 is TGTGCCAGCAGTTCAGGGGGCCTAGCGGGGGGGCCCAATGAGCAGTTCTTC. This codes for CASSSGGLAGGPNEQFF.

The CDR3 loop reads CASSPNRGPYEQYF. For the CDR3, the DNA is TGCGCCAGCAGCCCCAACAGGGGGCCATACGAGCAGTACTTC. The genes are TRBV4-1 and TRBJ2-7, with 9 bases lining up with TRBD1. The germline gives CDR1 MGHRA, CDR2 YSYEKL. V lost 4 bases, J lost 4 bases, and 5 bases stayed unmatched. The CDR3 has 14 residues.

The chain uses TRBV6-5 and TRBJ1-4; D gene ambiguous. V gave up 1 base and J gave up 4 bases, with 10 bases separating them. CDR1 and CDR2 from the germline V gene are MNHEY and SVGAGI. The CDR3 spans 15 residues. The CDR3 reads CASSYYGQVNEKLFF. The CDR3 DNA follows: TGTGCCAGCAGTTACTATGGGCAAGTTAATGAAAAACTGTTTTTT.

J is TRBJ2-3 and V is TRBV6-1; 11 nucleotides line up with TRBD2. CDR3 length: 15 residues. The V gene's germline CDR1 is MNHNS and CDR2 SASEGT. Trimming removed 3 bases from V and 5 bases from J; junction bases left unmatched: 4. In DNA, the CDR3 is TGTGCCAGCAGTGATAGCGGGAGGGCTGGAGATACGCAGTATTTT. Encoded protein: CASSDSGRAGDTQYF.

This sequence joins TRBV18 and TRBJ1-5; a possible D gene is TRBD1 (6 bases). Germline CDR1 KGHSH, CDR2 LQKENI. V was pared by 3 bases and J by 2 bases, with 14 bases between. This CDR3 region has 16 residues. Here the CDR3 DNA reads TGTGCCAGCTCACCTAGCAGGGGCGTAGGCAATCAGCCCCAGCATTTT. The encoded protein is CASSPSRGVGNQPQHF.

V is TRBV19 and J is TRBJ1-1; 8 bases are a match to TRBD1. The CDR3 sequence is 15 residues long. V was clipped by 3 bases and J by 8 bases; unmatched bases: 11. Per germline, CDR1 LNHDA and CDR2 SQIVND (reference sequence). Here the CDR3 DNA reads TGTGCCAGTAGTATCGGTTTTAGCAGGGGGCGGGAAGCTTTCTTT. Translated: CASSIGFSRGREAFF.

This clone appeared once. The chain has TRBV27 and TRBJ1-1; D gene unclear. Trimming cost V 0 bases and J 1 base, with 6 bases left between them. Per the germline V gene, CDR1 is MNHEY and CDR2 is SMNVEV (reference sequence). This CDR3 is built from 14 residues. CDR3: CASSLSSGNTEAFF. CDR3 DNA: TGTGCCAGCAGTTTATCGTCAGGGAACACTGAAGCTTTCTTT.

The rearrangement links TRBV5-1 to TRBJ2-3, with 12 positions matching TRBD2. The CDR3 spans 14 residues. The germline CDR1 and CDR2 sequences are SGHRS and YFSETQ. J lost 5 bases, V lost 8 bases, and 6 bases had no gene match. CDR3 bases: TGCGCCAGTGGACTAGCGGGAAAGGGAGATACGCAGTATTTT. Amino acid sequence: CASGLAGKGDTQYF.

This chain uses TRBV28 with TRBJ1-1; 7 bases line up with TRBD1. The J segment lost 1 base and the V segment lost 5 bases, leaving 7 bases of the junction unmatched. Per the germline V gene, CDR1 is MDHEN and CDR2 is SYDVKM. CDR3 length: 15 amino acids. The DNA of the CDR3 is TGTGCCAGCAGTGTCTACAGGGGTGGGAACACTGAAGCTTTCTTT. This encodes CASSVYRGGNTEAFF.

This chain connects TRBV28 to TRBJ1-1; D remains ambiguous. The V end was cut by 6 bases, the J end by 0 bases, with 14 bases between. The CDR3 has 15 residues. CDR1 is MDHEN, CDR2 SYDVKM, per germline. This CDR3 reads CASSSSQTMNTEAFF. CDR3 nucleotide sequence: TGTGCCAGCAGCTCCTCACAGACCATGAACACTGAAGCTTTCTTT.

This clone showed up just a few times. This chain joins TRBV6-1 and TRBJ1-1; D might be TRBD1 (6 bases). The ends were cut back, 3 bases at V and 3 bases at J, with 11 bases in the middle. There are 14 residues in the CDR3. Looked up from germline, CDR1 is MNHNS and CDR2 is SASEGT. CDR3 sequence reads: CASSDRGADTEAFF. The CDR3 nucleotides are TGTGCCAGCAGTGACAGGGGAGCGGACACTGAAGCTTTCTTT.

CDR3 in amino acids: CASGLSGGSNTGELFF. CDR3 DNA sequence: TGTGCTAGTGGTTTAAGCGGGGGTAGTAACACCGGGGAGCTGTTTTTT. The chain uses TRBV12-5 and TRBJ2-2, with 8 bases fitting TRBD2. The ends lost 3 bases at V and 2 bases at J; junction bases unmatched: 5. CDR3 length equals 16 residues. Germline loops: CDR1 LGHNT, CDR2 FRNRAP.

This chain joins TRBV11-2 and TRBJ2-3; possible D gene TRBD2, 6 bases. The CDR3 has 13 amino acids. Germline V gene lookup returns CDR1 SGHAT and CDR2 FQNNGV. V was pared by 4 bases and J by 1 base, with 6 bases between. CDR3 in amino acids: CASSSSGTDTQYF. CDR3 coding DNA: TGTGCCAGCAGCTCTAGCGGCACAGATACGCAGTATTTT.

The V gene is TRBV7-9, the J gene TRBJ1-1; possible D gene TRBD1, 6 bases. Germline CDR1 is SEHNR and CDR2 is FQNEAQ (reference sequence). The CDR3 is 14 residues long. V lost 5 bases, J lost 1 base, and 11 bases lay in between. DNA of the CDR3: TGTGCCAGCAGCCAATCACAGGGGAACACTGAAGCTTTCTTT. Encoded protein: CASSQSQGNTEAFF.

The rearrangement joins TRBV5-1 to TRBJ2-3, with 12 bases that match TRBD2. CDR1 and CDR2 (germline): SGHRS, YFSETQ. The length of the CDR3 is 18 residues. The V gene end was trimmed by 0 bases and the J gene end by 3 bases; junction bases not matched to a gene: 8. The CDR3, as DNA: TGCGCCAGCAGCTTGGCCCGGACTAGCGGGGAGGTAACAGATACGCAGTATTTT. Translation gives CASSLARTSGEVTDTQYF.

The V call is TRBV28, the J call TRBJ1-3, with a weak D call TRBD1 (6 bases). This CDR3 has 14 residues. Germline V gives CDR1 MDHEN, CDR2 SYDVKM. Trimming removed 8 bases from V and 0 bases from J, with 11 bases in between. The CDR3 sequence is CASREDSSGNTIYF. DNA for the CDR3: TGTGCCAGCCGAGAGGACAGCTCTGGAAACACCATATATTTT.

This clone has just a few counts. V gene TRBV9 combines with J gene TRBJ1-5; D is ambiguous. CDR3 length equals 14 residues. V was cut by 0 bases and J by 0 bases, with 4 bases left in between. Germline CDR1 SGDLS, CDR2 YYNGEE. The CDR3 sequence is CASSVGSSNQPQHF. The CDR3 DNA reads as TGTGCCAGCAGCGTAGGGAGTAGCAATCAGCCCCAGCATTTT. Full variable domain (rest looked up from reference TRBV9 and TRBJ1-5): DSGVTQTPKHLITATGQRVTLRCSPRSGDLSVYWYQQSLDQGLQFLIQYYNGEERAKGNILERFSAQQFPDLHSELNLSSLELGDSALYFCASSVGSSNQPQHFGDGTRLSIL.